This T cell receptor beta chain stems from a study of CD8+ T cells in alopecia areata. Whole-study context: Tofacitinib ran for 6 to 18 months before 6 months off drug. Study observations and caveats: Having just one nonresponder leaves the connection between baseline CD8+ expansion and response unresolved. Normal skin contains resident alphabeta T cells, and these are also sequenced in scalp samples. Tofacitinib produced a significant decrease in scalp clonality and in expanded CD8+ clones among the top 100.

Treatment: oral pan-JAK inhibitor, 5-10 mg twice daily. This clone was seen only a few times. Its antigen is unidentified. The CDR3 consists of 17 residues. Germline assignment: CDR1 LNHNV and CDR2 YYDKDF (reference sequence). J was trimmed by 1 base and V by 11 bases; bases with no gene match: 16. The authors extracted RNA and reverse transcribed it into cDNA as the sequencing template. Clones were sequenced by immunoSEQ multiplex PCR, and TCRdb holds only the in-frame ones, with some missing. The table shows about 120,000 clones, with about 60% occurring only once. The J gene is TRBJ1-5, the V gene TRBV15; TRBD1 matches 8 bases. This specimen consisted of CD8+ T cells sorted from blood, obtained at week 24, from a patient treated with tofacitinib. This clonotype was obtained from a human donor with alopecia areata. CDR3 nucleotide sequence: TGTGCCGTAGGAGGGACAGGAGAAAAGGACAGCAATCAGCCCCAGCATTTT. Protein product: CAVGGTGEKDSNQPQHF.